One TCR beta chain is described in this entry. Per the authors' pipeline: Scientists estimated how many nucleated cells there were by amplifying reference gene primers. TCRdb's table, derived via immunoSEQ multiplex PCR, lists solely in-frame clones and lacks some. The V and J calls and clone size are taken from that table; D and trimming were inferred from the DNA. Among fewer than 600,000 clones listed, approximately 90% were seen once. This entry comes from a study of blood T cell repertoires in COVID-19. In the study overall: Sites in the United States, Italy and Spain provided acute and convalescent COVID-19 samples. From T cells, B-cell-depleted T cells, or PBMCs came the material, which was cDNA or gDNA.

Enrolled through a virtual design, the participants were between roughly 18 and 100 years of age and came from approximately 25 US areas. Sequenced sample: PBMCs or T cells enriched from blood (not recorded which). This clonotype originated in a woman between 40 and 50 years old who had recovered from COVID-19.

CDR3 sequence reads: CASSQGQGNEKLFF. The CDR3 bases are TGTGCCAGCAGCCAGGGGCAGGGTAATGAAAAACTGTTTTTT. The chain couples TRBV3-1 (or the pseudogene TRBV3-2) to TRBJ1-4, with a possible D match to TRBD1 (5 bases). There are 14 residues in the CDR3. The germline V gene encodes CDR1 LGHDT and CDR2 YNNKEL (reference sequence). Deletions cut 3 bases from V and 4 bases from J, with 9 bases between.